This TCR beta chain was documented in a study of technical replicates of blood from a few donors. Germline V gene lookup returns CDR1 MNHEY and CDR2 SVGAGI. V lost 5 bases to trimming and J lost 7 bases, with 11 bases between them. The CDR3 length is 12 residues. The data were produced by immunoSEQ multiplex PCR, yet TCRdb's version contains in-frame clones alone and is incomplete. The data show about 68,000 clones, with about 97% seen just once and approximately 0.25% held by the top ten. The chain couples TRBV6-5 to TRBJ1-2; D is perhaps TRBD1 (5 bases). The sequence came from a human donor in good health. The sample taken for sequencing was T cells isolated from PBMCs. CDR3 bases: TGTGCCAGCAGTCCAGACAGTCGTGGCTACACCTTC. Translating it yields CASSPDSRGYTF.